This note documents a single T cell receptor beta chain sequence. This clone was seen more than once but under ten times. It lacks a known antigen. Base qualities were left out, and no much larger clone turns up one base away. This specimen comes from a study of sequential checkpoint blockade in melanoma (dated by TCRdb to between 2018 and 2021). Notes on the research overall: Using 1:1 randomization, the trial assigned patients either to first-line nivolumab followed by ipilimumab (arm A) or to ipilimumab followed by nivolumab (arm B). Both trial sequences were followed by maintenance nivolumab. DNA from about 100 pretreatment melanoma tumor samples underwent TCRbeta immunosequencing. For about 22 patients, matched tumor biopsies were taken both before treatment and at week 13, after single-agent nivolumab (arm A) or ipilimumab (arm B). Around three quarters of the matched pre- and post-treatment tumor biopsy pairs came from the same lesion. Study-wide findings and limitations: Validation of the response-prediction model combining TCR metrics and mutation burden is needed in larger, independent patient cohorts. In the nivolumab-first arm (arm A), pretreatment tumor TIL clonality was associated with response (P = .04). Patients with increases in tumor T-cell fraction and clonality by week 13 were approximately 30 times more likely to achieve clinical benefit. Within-arm analyses of tumor T-cell fraction were constrained by small sample sizes and reduced statistical power. PD-L1 staining and CD8+ T-cell counts correlated with tumor T-cell fraction and clonality, whereas mutational load did not.

Per the germline V gene, SGDLS is the CDR1 and YYNGEE is the CDR2. V has 0 bases trimmed and J has 5 bases trimmed; junction bases matching no gene number 3. The CDR3 starts with the cysteine, ends with the phenylalanine, and has 15 residues. Just CDR3 DNA is preserved here, 45 bases in frame from base 1. The immunoSEQ Assay was used to immunosequence TCRbeta CDR3 regions from genomic DNA. Genomic DNA was amplified by bias-controlled multiplex PCR before high-throughput sequencing. The authors' pipeline ran thus. To quantify the absolute abundance of each unique TCRbeta CDR3 region, the sequences were collapsed and filtered. Clonality, defined as 1 minus Pielou's evenness, was calculated using productive rearrangements only. To compute tumor T-cell fraction, TCRbeta template counts were normalized to usable DNA, with usable DNA estimated from several housekeeping genes. A previously published method was used to identify clones with significantly greater frequencies in on-treatment samples than in baseline samples. TCRdb provides this immuneACCESS table in a form limited to in-frame rearrangements. Some clones are lacking; in checked studies, under half of them reflect an unresolved V gene, and why the rest are absent is not known. V and J calls and clone size come straight from that table; D and trimming were deduced from the DNA. The sample includes about 2,200 clones, with 23% observed a single time. Under 15% of the sample goes to the ten largest clones.

Sample treatment or condition, as interpreted from the label and publication: randomized to nivolumab then ipilimumab (arm A) or the reverse (arm B). Prior DNA-damaging chemotherapy had not been received by any trial patient. The samples were obtained from melanoma patients enrolled in CheckMate 064, an open-label, randomized phase II trial testing sequential checkpoint blockade. Genomic DNA from formalin-fixed paraffin-embedded (FFPE) tissue samples was used for tumor TCR sequencing. The TCR sequence derives from a human donor with melanoma. The chain employs TRBV9 and TRBJ2-5; the central 11 bases match TRBD2. This sample comprised tumor tissue (inferred from file names), obtained from a patient given nivolumab and ipilimumab in sequence. The CDR3 protein sequence reads: CASSVVAGGPETQYF. The sequenced DNA is TGTGCCAGCAGCGTAGTAGCGGGAGGGCCTGAGACCCAGTACTTC.